The present T cell receptor (beta chain) was sequenced within a study of blood T cell repertoires in COVID-19. Study overall: Specimens from acute and convalescent COVID-19 originated in the United States, Italy and Spain. Nucleic acid was either cDNA or gDNA, and it came from T cells, B-cell-depleted T cells, or PBMCs.

The CDR3 contains 16 residues. V was clipped by 0 bases and J by 4 bases; unmatched bases: 9. Germline assignment: CDR1 SGHTA and CDR2 FQGNSA. Original methodology: How many nucleated cells were present was estimated from reference gene primer amplification. Clones were sequenced by immunoSEQ multiplex PCR, and TCRdb holds only the in-frame ones, with some missing. Clonal size and the V and J genes are those of that table, whereas D and trimming came from the DNA. The sample lists approximately 200,000 clones; roughly 80% were seen once. The V gene is TRBV7-2, the J gene TRBJ2-7; 7 bases fit TRBD2. Sequencing was carried out using peripheral blood. This TCR was recovered from a woman aged 30 to 39 with acute or convalescent COVID-19. Here the CDR3 reads CASSLAPGTGGYEQYF. The CDR3 DNA follows: TGTGCCAGCAGCTTAGCGCCCGGGACCGGGGGGTACGAGCAGTACTTC.